This is a list of T cell receptor beta chains from one sample in a study of blood T cell repertoires in COVID-19. Using immunoSEQ multiplex PCR, the repertoire was profiled, and TCRdb retains in-frame clones only, with some absent. This table has approximately 260,000 clones, around 82% appearing once. Sequencing input: peripheral blood. Every receptor here comes from a human donor in a cohort sampled during active COVID-19. The CDR3 runs from the conserved cysteine through the conserved F or W. The D gene is left open where the match is weak. Rows give clone size only sometimes, using once, few, many, or a class for an expanded clone.

d_call | j_call | v_call | clone_size | cdr3_nt | cdr3_aa
- | TRBJ2-2 | TRBV5-6 | - | TGTGCCAGCAGCTTGGAAGCACACAGCCGGGGGGAGCTGTTTTTT | CASSLEAHSRGELFF
- | TRBJ2-1 | TRBV10-3 | - | TGTGCCATCAGTGATAGCGGAGTCTACAATGAGCAGTTCTTC | CAISDSGVYNEQFF
- | TRBJ2-2 | TRBV29-1 | - | TGCAGCGCTGGTGAGGGCCCGAACACCGGGGAGCTGTTTTTT | CSAGEGPNTGELFF
TRBD1 | TRBJ2-2 | TRBV28 | - | TGTGCCAGCAGTCGACAGGGGGCCGGGGAGCTGTTTTTT | CASSRQGAGELFF
- | TRBJ1-1 | TRBV6-6 | - | TGTGCCAGCAGTTCCTCAGAGGGCACTGAAGCTTTCTTT | CASSSSEGTEAFF
- | TRBJ2-4 | TRBV12-5 | few | TGTGCTAGTGGGGGGGATTTCAGGACTACACAAAACATTCAGTACTTC | CASGGDFRTTQNIQYF
TRBD1 | TRBJ2-5 | TRBV5-1 | once | TGCGCCAGCAGCTCTTGGGGACAGGCGGCCGAGACCCAGTACTTC | CASSSWGQAAETQYF
TRBD2 | TRBJ2-3 | TRBV6-1 | - | TGTGCCAGCAGTGTAATAGCGGGAGTATTGACAGATACGCAGTATTTT | CASSVIAGVLTDTQYF
- | TRBJ1-6 | TRBV6-5 | few | TGTGCCAGCAGGAACCGTGCGGACAGCTTCTGGGCCCTCCACTTT | CASRNRADSFWALHF
- | TRBJ1-1 | TRBV5-1 | - | TGCGCCAGCAGCTTGGGAGGGTGGGGGAACACTGAAGCTTTCTTT | CASSLGGWGNTEAFF
- | TRBJ2-2 | TRBV6-5 | - | TGTGCCAGCAGTCAACAGGGTAACACCGGGGAGCTGTTTTTT | CASSQQGNTGELFF
TRBD1 | TRBJ1-5 | TRBV19 | - | TGTGCCAGTAGTAAGACCGGGACAGGGGTCCGAGGAAATCAGCCCCAGCATTTT | CASSKTGTGVRGNQPQHF
TRBD1 | TRBJ1-1 | TRBV6-5 | - | TGTGCCAGCAGTTCGACAGGGTTCACTGAAGCTTTCTTT | CASSSTGFTEAFF
- | TRBJ2-7 | TRBV6-2/TRBV6-3 | - | TGTGCCAGCAGTTATAAAGTGTCCCATCACACCCAACTATCCAACTACGAGCAGTACTTC | CASSYKVSHHTQLSNYEQYF
TRBD2 | TRBJ2-3 | TRBV27 | - | TGTGCCAGCAGATTTACCCCGGGACTAGCGGGAAGGGATACGCAGTATTTT | CASRFTPGLAGRDTQYF
- | TRBJ1-1 | TRBV6-7 | few | TGTGCCAGCAGTTACCCGCCTACCGATGCTGAAGCTTTCTTT | CASSYPPTDAEAFF
- | TRBJ1-3 | TRBV6-5 | - | TGTGCCACCCTAGACAGGTCAAGAAACACCATATATTTT | CATLDRSRNTIYF
- | TRBJ1-6 | TRBV27 | - | TGTGCCAGCAGGTTTGACACCCAAAATTCACCCCTCCACTTT | CASRFDTQNSPLHF
- | TRBJ1-2 | TRBV13 | - | TGTGCCAGCAGCTTAGCTGACAGGCTGGGAAATGGCTACACCTTC | CASSLADRLGNGYTF
- | TRBJ1-2 | TRBV6-5 | - | TGTGCCAGCAGTTACTCGAGGCCCCCTTGGGGCTACACCTTC | CASSYSRPPWGYTF
TRBD2 | TRBJ2-6 | TRBV6-2/TRBV6-3 | - | TGTGCCAGCAGTCAACTAGCGGGGGCCACCTCTGGGGCCAACGTCCTGACTTTC | CASSQLAGATSGANVLTF
- | TRBJ2-6 | TRBV5-1 | - | TGCGCCAGCAGCCTTGACAGCTCTGGGGCCAACGTCCTGACTTTC | CASSLDSSGANVLTF
TRBD2 | TRBJ2-7 | TRBV27 | - | TGTGCCAGCACTAAAAGCGGGAGCTCCTACGAGCAGTACTTC | CASTKSGSSYEQYF
- | TRBJ1-2 | TRBV6-1 | - | TGTGCCAGCAGTGATCCCCAGGTAATGGTAAGAAGGACCTTC | CASSDPQVMVRRTF
- | TRBJ2-6 | TRBV9 | - | TGTGCCCCCTCCCGTCGGGAACCCTCTGGGGCCAACGTCCTGACTTTC | CAPSRREPSGANVLTF
- | TRBJ2-7 | TRBV6-5 | - | TGTGCCAGCAGTTTCCGAGGTGGCGAGCAGTACTTC | CASSFRGGEQYF
- | TRBJ1-5 | TRBV7-2 | - | TGTGCCAGCAGCTTAACCTCGCGGGAGCAGCCCCAGCATTTT | CASSLTSREQPQHF
- | TRBJ2-5 | TRBV2 | - | TGTGCCAGCAGGACCCTCCGAGGGGGTGAGACCCAGTACTTC | CASRTLRGGETQYF
TRBD1 | TRBJ2-5 | TRBV7-9 | once | TGTGCCAGCAGCCCGAGGGACAGGGGGCCTCGGGGTTCGTCGGAGACCCAGTACTTC | CASSPRDRGPRGSSETQYF
TRBD2 | TRBJ2-5 | TRBV19 | - | TGTGCCAGTAGTATAGACGGGGAGGGGACTGAGACCCAGTACTTC | CASSIDGEGTETQYF
TRBD1 | TRBJ2-1 | TRBV18 | - | TGTGCCAGCCGTCCGACAGGGTTGGCTTACAATGAGCAGTTCTTC | CASRPTGLAYNEQFF
- | TRBJ1-5 | TRBV7-6 | few | TGTGCCAGCAGCTTAATGGGGGGGGGTGGCAATCAGCCCCAGCATTTT | CASSLMGGGGNQPQHF
TRBD1 | TRBJ2-5 | TRBV7-9 | once | TGTGCCAGCAGCTTAGAGGGGGCGGCAGTCCAAGAGACCCAGTACTTC | CASSLEGAAVQETQYF
- | TRBJ1-2 | TRBV9 | - | TGTGCCAGCAGCGGGGGGCCCGGGATCGACTATGGCTACACCTTC | CASSGGPGIDYGYTF
TRBD2 | TRBJ2-1 | TRBV5-1 | - | TGCGCCAACAGCCTGGGACTAGCGGGTCCCAATGAGCAGTTCTTC | CANSLGLAGPNEQFF
TRBD2 | TRBJ2-1 | TRBV9 | - | TGTGCCAGCAGCCGGACTAGCGGCAATGAGCAGTTCTTC | CASSRTSGNEQFF
TRBD1 | TRBJ1-2 | TRBV12-3/TRBV12-4 | - | TGTGCCAGCAGCGACAGGGTCGGCTACACCTTC | CASSDRVGYTF
- | TRBJ1-6 | TRBV18 | - | TGTGCCAGCTCACCAATTTCAGGGGTTTCGGATTCACCCCTCCACTTT | CASSPISGVSDSPLHF
TRBD1 | TRBJ2-1 | TRBV2 | many | TGTGCCAGCAGCCGACAGGGCTATGAGCAGTTCTTC | CASSRQGYEQFF
- | TRBJ1-1 | TRBV6-1 | - | TGTGCCAGCACAAATGGAGCCAGGGTAAACACTGAAGCTTTCTTT | CASTNGARVNTEAFF
TRBD1 | TRBJ1-4 | TRBV5-4 | few | TGTGCCAGCAGCAAGACAGGGGAAAATGAAAAACTGTTTTTT | CASSKTGENEKLFF
- | TRBJ1-2 | TRBV15 | - | TGTGCCACCAGCAGACCAACAGGGTTGATGAATGGCTACACCTTC | CATSRPTGLMNGYTF
TRBD1 | TRBJ1-1 | TRBV6-5 | - | TGTGCCAGCAGTTACTTATTACAGGGGGCTACTTTCTTT | CASSYLLQGATFF
- | TRBJ1-1 | TRBV5-1 | once | TGCGCCAGCAGCTTGATAGGGGTAGACACTGAAGCTTTCTTT | CASSLIGVDTEAFF
TRBD1 | TRBJ2-7 | TRBV7-9 | - | TGTGCCAGCAGCAGGACAGGGGGGCTCGACGAGCAGTACTTC | CASSRTGGLDEQYF
TRBD2 | TRBJ2-1 | TRBV7-2 | - | TGTGCCAGCAGCCAGGGACTAAGGAGCAATGAGCAGTTCTTC | CASSQGLRSNEQFF
- | TRBJ1-1 | TRBV6-2/TRBV6-3 | - | TGTGCCAGCAGTTACTCTCGCGGGACTGAAGCTTTCTTT | CASSYSRGTEAFF
- | TRBJ2-7 | TRBV10-3 | once | TGTGCCATATCGGACAAAAACTACGAGCAGTACTTC | CAISDKNYEQYF
- | TRBJ2-5 | TRBV28 | medium-sized | TGTGCCAGCAGTCCTCGACACAGGGATCAAGAGACCCAGTACTTC | CASSPRHRDQETQYF
- | TRBJ1-5 | TRBV19 | once | TGTGCCAGTAGTCCCCTCGGGGGTGGCAATCAGCCCCAGCATTTT | CASSPLGGGNQPQHF
TRBD1 | TRBJ2-7 | TRBV6-2/TRBV6-3 | few | TGTGCCAGCAGCCCCCGGACAGGGATCCGACTCTACGAGCAGTACTTC | CASSPRTGIRLYEQYF
TRBD1 | TRBJ1-4 | TRBV18 | - | TGTGCCAGCTCAGCGACAGGGCATAATGAAAAACTGTTTTTT | CASSATGHNEKLFF
TRBD1 | TRBJ2-7 | TRBV28 | - | TGTGCCAGCAGACCCGACAGGGATTACGAGCAGTACTTC | CASRPDRDYEQYF